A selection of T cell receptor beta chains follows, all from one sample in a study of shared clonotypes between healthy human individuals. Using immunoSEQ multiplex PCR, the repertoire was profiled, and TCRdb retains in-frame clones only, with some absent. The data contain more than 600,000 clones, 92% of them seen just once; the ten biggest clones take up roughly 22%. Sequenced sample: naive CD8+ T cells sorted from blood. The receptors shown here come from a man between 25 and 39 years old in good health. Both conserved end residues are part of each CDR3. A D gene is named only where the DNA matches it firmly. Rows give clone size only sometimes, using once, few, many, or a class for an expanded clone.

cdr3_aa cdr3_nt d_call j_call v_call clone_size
CASSLAEFNEQFF TGTGCCAGCAGCTTAGCCGAGTTCAATGAGCAGTTCTTC NA TRBJ2-1 TRBV7-9 NA
CASSDYRDRGGEQYF TGTGCCAGCAGTGACTACCGGGACAGGGGGGGCGAGCAGTACTTC TRBD1 TRBJ2-7 TRBV11-3 NA
CASRQRYSNQPQHF TGTGCCAGCAGGCAGAGATATAGCAATCAGCCCCAGCATTTT NA TRBJ1-5 TRBV2 NA
CASSPFRGALNTGELFF TGTGCCAGCAGCCCGTTTCGGGGGGCCCTGAACACCGGGGAGCTGTTTTTT NA TRBJ2-2 TRBV5-6 NA
CASSQEAHRQETQYF TGCGCCAGCAGCCAAGAGGCCCACAGGCAAGAGACCCAGTACTTC NA TRBJ2-5 TRBV4-3 NA
CASSSPKERGENTGELFF TGTGCCAGCAGCTCTCCGAAAGAACGGGGGGAAAACACCGGGGAGCTGTTTTTT TRBD2 TRBJ2-2 TRBV7-6 NA
CASSRLGGSEAFF TGCGCCAGCAGCCGCTTAGGGGGCTCTGAAGCTTTCTTT TRBD1 TRBJ1-1 TRBV4-1 NA
CASSFYSVQGDSGANVLTF TGCGCCAGCAGTTTTTACTCGGTACAGGGGGATTCTGGGGCCAACGTCCTGACTTTC TRBD1 TRBJ2-6 TRBV5-1 once
CASIMEGGYEQYF TGTGCCAGCATCATGGAAGGGGGGTACGAGCAGTACTTC NA TRBJ2-7 TRBV5-8 NA
CASSYPTRGVYEQYF TGTGCCAGCAGCTATCCGACAAGGGGAGTATACGAGCAGTACTTC NA TRBJ2-7 TRBV7-9 once
CASSLGGQGADTQYF TGTGCCAGCAGCCTAGGTGGACAGGGGGCAGATACGCAGTATTTT TRBD1 TRBJ2-3 TRBV27 NA
CASSLSGREGPDTQYF TGTGCCAGCAGCTTATCCGGGCGGGAGGGCCCCGATACGCAGTATTTT TRBD2 TRBJ2-3 TRBV7-9 NA
CASSFETGDYEQYF TGTGCCAGCAGTTTCGAGACAGGGGACTACGAGCAGTACTTC TRBD1 TRBJ2-7 TRBV6-5 NA
CASSLKPTSGDNKETQYF TGTGCCAGCAGCTTAAAACCGACTAGCGGAGACAACAAGGAGACCCAGTACTTC TRBD2 TRBJ2-5 TRBV7-6 once
CASSVDSNEQFF TGTGCCAGCAGCGTAGACTCCAATGAGCAGTTCTTC NA TRBJ2-1 TRBV9 NA
CSVVSLYEQYF TGCAGCGTTGTTTCCCTCTACGAGCAGTACTTC NA TRBJ2-7 TRBV29-1 NA
CASSLEGRGLMEQYF TGCGCCAGCAGCTTGGAGGGACGTGGCCTTATGGAGCAGTACTTC NA TRBJ2-7 TRBV5-1 NA
CASSQAGVTYEQYF TGTGCCAGCAGTCAAGCAGGAGTAACTTACGAGCAGTACTTC NA TRBJ2-7 TRBV5-5 NA
CATSRDRGSYNEQFF TGTGCCACCAGCAGAGACAGGGGATCCTACAATGAGCAGTTCTTC NA TRBJ2-1 TRBV15 NA
CASSLLGYSNQPQHF TGTGCCAGCAGTTTATTAGGATATAGCAATCAGCCCCAGCATTTT NA TRBJ1-5 TRBV27 NA
CASSQPQTGLDEQFF TGTGCCAGCAGCCAACCACAGACAGGGCTGGATGAGCAGTTCTTC TRBD1 TRBJ2-1 TRBV7-2 NA
CASSPLSTDTQYF TGTGCCAGCAGCCCGCTCAGCACAGATACGCAGTATTTT NA TRBJ2-3 TRBV7-6 NA
CSVSRESGNTIYF TGCAGCGTTTCGAGGGAATCTGGAAACACCATATATTTT NA TRBJ1-3 TRBV29-1 NA
CASESAGGHEQYF TGTGCCAGCGAGTCAGCGGGAGGCCACGAGCAGTACTTC TRBD2 TRBJ2-7 TRBV27 NA
CASSLLGWANEQFF TGCGCCAGCAGCTTGTTGGGGTGGGCCAATGAGCAGTTCTTC NA TRBJ2-1 TRBV5-1 NA
CASSLAPSTYYEQYF TGTGCCAGCAGCTTAGCGCCTAGCACCTACTACGAGCAGTACTTC NA TRBJ2-7 TRBV7-2 NA
CASSLVSGRLDEQFF TGCGCCAGCAGCTTGGTTAGCGGGAGATTGGATGAGCAGTTCTTC TRBD2 TRBJ2-1 TRBV5-1 NA
CASSPLYRELLRETQYF TGTGCCAGCAGTCCACTCTACAGGGAATTACTCAGGGAGACCCAGTACTTC NA TRBJ2-5 TRBV28 once
CASSTYFRETDTQYF TGTGCCAGCAGCACCTACTTTCGGGAGACAGATACGCAGTATTTT NA TRBJ2-3 TRBV9 NA
CASSVGSLLSTDTQYF TGTGCCAGCAGCGTAGGATCTCTCCTCAGCACAGATACGCAGTATTTT NA TRBJ2-3 TRBV9 NA
CASSLDLGVYEQYF TGTGCTAGCAGCTTAGACCTGGGGGTCTACGAGCAGTACTTC NA TRBJ2-7 TRBV7-7 NA
CASGLVPGSDQETQYF TGTGCTAGTGGTTTGGTACCGGGTTCCGACCAAGAGACCCAGTACTTC NA TRBJ2-5 TRBV12-5 NA
CASSNPAGTFYGYTF TGTGCCAGCAGTAACCCCGCAGGGACGTTCTATGGCTACACCTTC NA TRBJ1-2 TRBV28 few
CASSPSGTENEKLFF TGTGCCAGCAGCCCCTCCGGGACAGAAAATGAAAAACTGTTTTTT TRBD1 TRBJ1-4 TRBV28 NA
CASSQEVSGREPQHF TGCGCCAGCAGCCAGGAGGTTTCCGGGAGGGAGCCCCAGCATTTT NA TRBJ1-5 TRBV4-1 NA
CASSYTPSSSGELFF TGTGCCAGCAGCTACACCCCATCGTCATCCGGGGAGCTGTTTTTT NA TRBJ2-2 TRBV5-6 NA
CAISVDRRDTQYF TGTGCCATCAGTGTCGACAGACGAGATACGCAGTATTTT NA TRBJ2-3 TRBV10-3 NA
CASSPFPTGSGNTIYF TGTGCCAGCAGCCCCTTCCCGACAGGCTCTGGAAACACCATATATTTT NA TRBJ1-3 TRBV21-1 few
CASSFGEDYEQYF TGTGCCAGCAGTTTTGGAGAGGATTACGAGCAGTACTTC NA TRBJ2-7 TRBV27 once
CASSQPPWDLQHGYTF TGTGCCAGCAGCCAACCTCCTTGGGATCTCCAACATGGCTACACCTTC NA TRBJ1-2 TRBV11-2 NA
CASSKKQGVSSGANVLTF TGTGCCAGCAGCAAAAAACAGGGGGTAAGCTCTGGGGCCAACGTCCTGACTTTC NA TRBJ2-6 TRBV21-1 NA
CASKFKNAEAFF TGTGCCAGCAAATTTAAAAATGCTGAAGCTTTCTTT NA TRBJ1-1 TRBV19 NA
CSVVRTDEETQYF TGCAGCGTTGTCAGGACCGACGAAGAGACCCAGTACTTC NA TRBJ2-5 TRBV29-1 NA